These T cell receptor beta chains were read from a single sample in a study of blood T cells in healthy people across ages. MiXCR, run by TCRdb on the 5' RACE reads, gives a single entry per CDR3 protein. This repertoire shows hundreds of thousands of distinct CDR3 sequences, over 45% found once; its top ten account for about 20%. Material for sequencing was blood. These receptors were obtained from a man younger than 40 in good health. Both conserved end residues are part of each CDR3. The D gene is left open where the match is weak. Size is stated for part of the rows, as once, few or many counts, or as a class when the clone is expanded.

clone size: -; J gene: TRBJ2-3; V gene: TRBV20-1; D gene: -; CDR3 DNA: TGCAGTGCTAGTGTTACCGGCACAGATACGCAGTATTTT; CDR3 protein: CSASVTGTDTQYF
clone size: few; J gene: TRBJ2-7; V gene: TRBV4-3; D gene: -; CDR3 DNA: TGCGCCAGCAGCCAAGATAGCAGGGCGTGGGGCGAGCAGTACTTC; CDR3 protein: CASSQDSRAWGEQYF
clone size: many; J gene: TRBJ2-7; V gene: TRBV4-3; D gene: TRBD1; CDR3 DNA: TGCGCCAGGGTAATGGGACAGGATTACGAGCAGTACTTC; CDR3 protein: CARVMGQDYEQYF
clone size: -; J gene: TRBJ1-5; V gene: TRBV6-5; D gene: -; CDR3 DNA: TGTGCCAGCAGCATTGTCCACAATCAGCCCCAGCATTTT; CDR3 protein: CASSIVHNQPQHF
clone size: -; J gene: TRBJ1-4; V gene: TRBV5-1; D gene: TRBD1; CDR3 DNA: TGCGCCAGCAGCGCACGCACCGGGACAGGGGGAGAAAAACTGTTTTTT; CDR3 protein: CASSARTGTGGEKLFF
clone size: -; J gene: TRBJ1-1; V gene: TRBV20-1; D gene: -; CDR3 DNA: TGCAGTGCTAGAATCCTAGGTCCGAACACTGAAGCTTTCTTT; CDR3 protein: CSARILGPNTEAFF
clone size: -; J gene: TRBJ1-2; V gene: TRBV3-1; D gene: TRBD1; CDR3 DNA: TGTGCCAGCAGCCGGGGACAGGGAACCTCAAACTATGGCTACACCTTC; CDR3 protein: CASSRGQGTSNYGYTF
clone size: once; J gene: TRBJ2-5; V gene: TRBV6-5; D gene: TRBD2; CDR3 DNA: TGTGCCAGCAGTTTCGGACTAGCACCCACCCTGACACAAGAGACCCAGTACTTC; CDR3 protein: CASSFGLAPTLTQETQYF
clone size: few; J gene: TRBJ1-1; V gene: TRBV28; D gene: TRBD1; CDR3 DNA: TGTGCCAGCAGTCCGTACACAGGGGAGGATGAAGCTTTCTTT; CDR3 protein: CASSPYTGEDEAFF
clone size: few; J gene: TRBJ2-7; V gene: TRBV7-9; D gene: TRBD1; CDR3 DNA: TGTGCCAGCAGCCCTCGGACAGGGGACGAGCAGTACTTC; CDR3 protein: CASSPRTGDEQYF
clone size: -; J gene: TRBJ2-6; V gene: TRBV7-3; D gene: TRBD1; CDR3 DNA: TGTGCCAGCAGCGCGACAGGGGTTGGGGCCAACGTCCTGACTTTC; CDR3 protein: CASSATGVGANVLTF
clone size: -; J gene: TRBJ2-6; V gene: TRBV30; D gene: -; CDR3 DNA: TGTGCCTGGAGCCACGTGGGGGGACTCAGAAGCGTCCTGACTTTC; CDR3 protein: CAWSHVGGLRSVLTF
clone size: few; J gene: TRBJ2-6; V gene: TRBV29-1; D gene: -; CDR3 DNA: TGCAGCGTTGCGGGCGGGGCCAACGTCCTGACTTTC; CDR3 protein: CSVAGGANVLTF
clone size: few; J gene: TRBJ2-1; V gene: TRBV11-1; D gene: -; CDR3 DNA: TGTGCCAGCAGCTTAGTAGTGACAGAGCAGTTCTTC; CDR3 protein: CASSLVVTEQFF
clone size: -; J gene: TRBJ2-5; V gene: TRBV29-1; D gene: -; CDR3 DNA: TGCAGCGTTGACATCGCCCGTATGGCGGGCCGGTACTTC; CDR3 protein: CSVDIARMAGRYF
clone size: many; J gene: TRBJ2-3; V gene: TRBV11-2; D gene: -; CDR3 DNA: TGTGCCAGCAGCAGGAGCCCCGCCACAGATACGCAGTATTTT; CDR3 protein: CASSRSPATDTQYF
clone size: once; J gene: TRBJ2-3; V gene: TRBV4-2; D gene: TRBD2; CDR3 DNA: TGTGCCAGCAGCCCCGGACGGGGGGAGGATACGCAGTATTTT; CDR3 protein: CASSPGRGEDTQYF
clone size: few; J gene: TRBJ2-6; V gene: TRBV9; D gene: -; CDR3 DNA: TGTGCCAGCAGCGGACTGCCCGTCTCTGGGGCCAACGTCCTGACTTTC; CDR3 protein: CASSGLPVSGANVLTF